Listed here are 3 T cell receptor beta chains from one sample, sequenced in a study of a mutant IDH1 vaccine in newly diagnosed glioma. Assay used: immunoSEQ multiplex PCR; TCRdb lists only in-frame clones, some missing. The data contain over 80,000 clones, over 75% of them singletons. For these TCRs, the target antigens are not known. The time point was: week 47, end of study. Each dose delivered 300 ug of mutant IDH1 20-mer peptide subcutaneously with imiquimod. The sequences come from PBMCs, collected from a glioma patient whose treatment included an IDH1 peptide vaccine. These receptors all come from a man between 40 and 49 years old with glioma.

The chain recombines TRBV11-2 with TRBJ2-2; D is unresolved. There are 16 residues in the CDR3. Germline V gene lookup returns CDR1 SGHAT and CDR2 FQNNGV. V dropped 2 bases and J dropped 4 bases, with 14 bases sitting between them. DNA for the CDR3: TGTGCCAGCAGCTTAAATCATGGGCGCCTCACCGGGGAGCTGTTTTTT. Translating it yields CASSLNHGRLTGELFF.

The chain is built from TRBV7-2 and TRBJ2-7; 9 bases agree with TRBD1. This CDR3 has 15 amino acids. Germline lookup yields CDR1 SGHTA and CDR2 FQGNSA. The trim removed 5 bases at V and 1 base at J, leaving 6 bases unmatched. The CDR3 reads CASSVTGGRSYEQYF. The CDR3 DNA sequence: TGTGCCAGCAGCGTAACAGGGGGCCGGTCCTACGAGCAGTACTTC.

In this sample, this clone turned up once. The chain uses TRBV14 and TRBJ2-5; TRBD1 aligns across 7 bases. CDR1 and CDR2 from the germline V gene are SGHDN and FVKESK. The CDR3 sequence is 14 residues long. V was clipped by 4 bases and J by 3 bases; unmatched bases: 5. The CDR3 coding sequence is TGTGCCAGCAGCCTGGACAGGCGGAAAGAGACCCAGTACTTC. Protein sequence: CASSLDRRKETQYF.